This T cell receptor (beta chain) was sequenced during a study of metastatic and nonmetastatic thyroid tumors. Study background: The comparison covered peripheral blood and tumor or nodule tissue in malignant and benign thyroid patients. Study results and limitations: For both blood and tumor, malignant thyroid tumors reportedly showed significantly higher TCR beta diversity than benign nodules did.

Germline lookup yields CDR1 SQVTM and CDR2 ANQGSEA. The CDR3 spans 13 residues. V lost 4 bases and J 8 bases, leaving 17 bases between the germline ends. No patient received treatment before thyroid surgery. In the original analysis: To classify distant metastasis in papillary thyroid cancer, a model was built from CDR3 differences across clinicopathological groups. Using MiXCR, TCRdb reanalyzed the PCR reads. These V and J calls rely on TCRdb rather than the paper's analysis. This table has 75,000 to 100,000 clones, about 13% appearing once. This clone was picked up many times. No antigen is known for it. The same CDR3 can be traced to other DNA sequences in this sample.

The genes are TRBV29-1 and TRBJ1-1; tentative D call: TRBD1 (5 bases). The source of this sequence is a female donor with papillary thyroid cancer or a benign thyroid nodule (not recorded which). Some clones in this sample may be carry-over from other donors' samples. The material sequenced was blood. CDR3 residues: CSVAMTGSGEAFF. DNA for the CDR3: TGCAGCGTTGCTATGACCGGTTCAGGGGAAGCTTTCTTT.